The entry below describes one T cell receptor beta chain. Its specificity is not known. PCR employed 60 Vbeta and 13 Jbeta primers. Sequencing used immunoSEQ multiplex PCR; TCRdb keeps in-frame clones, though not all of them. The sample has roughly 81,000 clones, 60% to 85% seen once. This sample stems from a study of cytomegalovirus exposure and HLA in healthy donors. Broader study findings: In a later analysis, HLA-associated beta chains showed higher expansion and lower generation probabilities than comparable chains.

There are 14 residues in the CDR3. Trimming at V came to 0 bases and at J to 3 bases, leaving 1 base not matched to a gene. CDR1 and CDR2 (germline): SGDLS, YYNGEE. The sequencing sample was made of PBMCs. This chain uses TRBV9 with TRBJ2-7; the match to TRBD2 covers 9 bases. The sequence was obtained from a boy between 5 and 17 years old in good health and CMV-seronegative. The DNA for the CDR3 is TGTGCCAGCAGCGTAGGTAGCGGGAGCTACGAGCAGTACTTC. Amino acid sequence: CASSVGSGSYEQYF.